A single sample gave rise to the 9 T cell receptor beta chains below, sequenced in a study of tumor and adjacent non-tumor tissue in lung cancer. RNA was extracted from bulk tissue without any cell sorting. TCRbeta libraries were built with three rounds of nested PCR, modified from ARM-PCR. TCRdb reanalysed the multiplex PCR reads using MiXCR and keeps one entry per CDR3 protein. The sample comprises over 110,000 distinct CDR3 sequences, approximately 66% of which are singletons, and roughly 18% rests with the top ten. The sample comprised lung tumor tissue. The receptors come from a man between 60 and 75 years old with small cell lung cancer.

Remarks on this clonotype: The germline gene is not matched at one end of the junction; a read error may be the cause. CDR3 residues: CASSGDFSYNEQFF. CDR3 coding DNA: TGTGCTAGCAGTGGGGACTTCTCCTACAATGAGCAGTTCTTC. This chain uses TRBV25-1 with TRBJ2-1, with D possibly TRBD2 on 6 matching bases. This CDR3 is built from 14 residues. Germline V CDR1 and CDR2: MGHDK, SYGVNS.

To note about this clonotype: Given a much more abundant clone one base away, this may be a read error. This sequence joins TRBV28 and TRBJ2-3; a weak D match, TRBD1 (6 bases). CDR1 is MDHEN, CDR2 SYDVKM, per germline. CDR3 size: 14 residues. This CDR3 is CANSFSGDTDTQYF. CDR3 DNA sequence: TGTGCCAACAGTTTCTCAGGGGACACAGATACGCAGTATTTT.

V is TRBV4-1 and J is TRBJ2-1; D may be TRBD2 (6 bases). Trimming removed 0 bases at V and 2 bases at J, with 11 bases between. Per germline, CDR1 MGHRA and CDR2 YSYEKL. This CDR3 is built from 16 residues. The CDR3 spells CASSQEVPGAYNEQFF. The CDR3 DNA is TGCGCCAGCAGCCAAGAAGTCCCGGGAGCCTACAATGAGCAGTTCTTC.

Turning to this clonotype: An end of the junction does not agree with germline; a read error may underlie this. This chain links TRBV11-3 with TRBJ2-1; the D is unclear. This CDR3 comprises 13 residues. Germline V gene data show CDR1 as SGHNT and CDR2 as YENEEA. The CDR3 loop is CASSVKNEDEQFF. CDR3 coding DNA: TGTGCCAGCAGCGTAAAGAATGAGGATGAACAGTTCTTC.

Note on this clonotype: One end of the junction varies from germline; a read error may be responsible. The genes are TRBV6-5 and TRBJ2-2; D not resolved. Germline CDR1 MNHEY, CDR2 SVGAGI. The CDR3 loop spans 15 amino acids. For the CDR3, the DNA is TGTACCAGCCGCGGCGTGGGTCCGAACACTGGGGAGCTGTTTTTT. Protein product: CTSRGVGPNTGELFF.

This chain uses TRBV20-1 with TRBJ2-5; 10 bases line up with TRBD2. Germline assignment: CDR1 DFQATT and CDR2 SNEGSKA (reference sequence). The CDR3 is 16 amino acids. The V gene end was trimmed by 7 bases and the J gene end by 5 bases; junction bases not matched to a gene: 16. CDR3 sequence: CSVNPPRLAGWETQYF. DNA of the CDR3: TGCAGTGTCAACCCGCCGAGACTAGCGGGTTGGGAGACCCAGTACTTC.

This sequence joins TRBV2 and TRBJ2-3, with D uncertain. This CDR3 comprises 12 residues. CDR1 is SNHLY, CDR2 FYNNEI, per germline. Trimming pared 4 bases from V and 6 bases from J, leaving 8 bases between. The CDR3 DNA follows: TGTGCCAGCAGTGCGGTAATCGATACGCAGTATTTT. This gives the protein CASSAVIDTQYF.

This chain links TRBV4-2 with TRBJ1-1; no firm D call. This CDR3 has 13 amino acids. The germline V and J ends were trimmed by 4 bases and 1 base, with 7 bases remaining between them. The germline CDR1 and CDR2 sequences are LGHNA and YNFKEQ. CDR3 amino acids: CASSLLRNTEAFF. The CDR3, as DNA: TGTGCCAGCAGCCTACTGAGGAACACTGAAGCTTTCTTT.

As to this clonotype: The germline gene is not matched at one end of the junction; a read error may be the cause. The genes are TRBV11-2 and TRBJ2-7; possible D gene TRBD2, 5 bases. The CDR3 runs 16 residues. CDR1 and CDR2 (germline): SGHAT, FQNNGV. This chain's CDR3 is CASSLSVGGGFYEHYF. The CDR3 DNA reads as TGTGCCAGCAGCTTATCAGTAGGCGGAGGCTTCTACGAGCACTACTTC. The full variable domain, in which reference TRBV11-2 and TRBJ2-7 provide the parts outside the CDR3, is EAGVAQSPRYKIIEKRQSVAFWCNPISGHATLYWYQQILGQGPKLLIQFQNNGVVDDSQLPKDRFSAERLKGVDSTLKIQPAKLEDSAVYLCASSLSVGGGFYEHYFGPGTRLTVT.